This TCR beta chain was recovered during a study of regulatory T cells in long-lasting Graves disease. Study at large: Recently diagnosed Graves' patients had received antithyroid drugs for under 3 months.

This CDR3 is 14 amino acids long. Germline loops: CDR1 MGHDK, CDR2 SYGVNS. J gave up 9 bases and V 2 bases, and 6 bases lay outside the gene matches. Arm-PCR of CDR3 regions and iRepertoire HTBI primers were the basis on which TCR beta libraries were built. Original analysis: 60 or so TRBV and some 14 TRBJ segments were identified across samples. One entry per CDR3 protein, called by TCRdb with MiXCR from the multiplex PCR reads. TCRdb assigned the V and J calls; the authors' analysis was not used. The sample lists 500,000 or so distinct CDR3 sequences, 15% to 20% occurring once. Time point meaning: newly diagnosed GD, antithyroid drugs for less than 3 months. The TCR library used RNA extracted from PBMCs. This sample was shared with a second study, whose subject was T cells in Graves' hyperthyroidism and ophthalmopathy.

This TCR was recovered from a woman in her forties or fifties with Graves disease. The chain is built from TRBV25-1 and TRBJ2-1, with TRBD1 identical over 8 bases. Sequences were derived from peripheral blood mononuclear cells (PBMCs), sampled at new diagnosis, from a patient treated with antithyroid drugs. The CDR3 sequence: CASSEVQGASEQFF. CDR3 DNA sequence: TGTGCCAGCAGTGAAGTCCAGGGGGCCAGTGAGCAGTTCTTC. The variable domain in full, completed from reference TRBV25-1 and TRBJ2-1, reads EADIYQTPRYLVIGTGKKITLECSQTMGHDKMYWYQQDPGMELHLIHYSYGVNSTEKGDLSSESTVSRIRTEHFPLTLESARPSHTSQYLCASSEVQGASEQFFGPGTRLTVL.